Sequencing of this T cell receptor beta chain was carried out in a study of CD8 T cells in Susac syndrome. Germline CDR1 is KGHSH and CDR2 is LQKENI. V was cut by 3 bases and J by 0 bases, with 11 bases left in between. The CDR3 is made up of 16 amino acids. Random hexamers served to reverse transcribe roughly 0.45 to 1 ug RNA. Each CDR3 protein gets one entry after TCRdb re-called the immunoSEQ multiplex PCR reads with MiXCR. The sample holds 180,000 or so distinct CDR3 sequences; approximately 96% are singletons and the top ten take over 0.12%. The TCR sequence derives from a human donor in good health. V and J are TRBV18 and TRBJ2-2; no reliable D call. What was sequenced was CD4+ T cells from PBMCs. The CDR3, as DNA: TGTGCCAGCTCACCGCTCCAGTTATCGAACACCGGGGAGCTGTTTTTT. As protein: CASSPLQLSNTGELFF.